This TCR beta chain was obtained from a study of blood T cell repertoires in COVID-19. On the study more broadly: The analysed material was cDNA or gDNA that came from T cells, B-cell-depleted T cells, or PBMCs.

This CDR3 is 13 amino acids long. After removal of 10 bases from V and 0 bases from J, the junction contained 2 bases not matched to a gene. Across over 20 US areas, participants ranged in age from about 18 to 100 years. Categorization into cohorts depended on clinical history that participants reported. What the recovered Cohort 3 donors had was two negative PCRs, clearance, or symptom resolution. Some clones are missing from TCRdb's copy, which holds only in-frame ones; the method was immunoSEQ multiplex PCR. This table has a few hundred thousand clones, 80% to 90% appearing once. The specimen was PBMCs or T cells enriched from blood (not recorded which). The sequence derives from a man aged 25 to 40 who had recovered from COVID-19. The chain uses TRBV12-3 or TRBV12-4 and TRBJ1-1; 10 positions agree with TRBD1. The CDR3 coding sequence is TGTGCCACGGGACAGGGGCTGAACACTGAAGCTTTCTTT. This codes for CATGQGLNTEAFF.